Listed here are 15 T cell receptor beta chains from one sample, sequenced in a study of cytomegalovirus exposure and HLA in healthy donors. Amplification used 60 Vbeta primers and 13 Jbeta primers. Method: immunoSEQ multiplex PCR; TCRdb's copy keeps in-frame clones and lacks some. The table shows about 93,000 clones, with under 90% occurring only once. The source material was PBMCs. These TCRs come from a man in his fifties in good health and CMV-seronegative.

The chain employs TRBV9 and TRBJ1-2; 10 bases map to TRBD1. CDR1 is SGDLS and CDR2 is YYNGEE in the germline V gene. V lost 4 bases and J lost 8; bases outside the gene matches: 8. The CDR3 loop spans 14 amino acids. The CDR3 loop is CASSPRQGARGYTF. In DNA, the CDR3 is TGTGCCAGCAGCCCCAGACAGGGGGCGAGGGGCTACACCTTC.

The CDR3 loop reads CASSVAQGAETQYF. The CDR3 DNA is TGTGCCAGCAGCGTAGCTCAAGGGGCGGAGACCCAGTACTTC. The rearrangement links TRBV9 to TRBJ2-5, with D perhaps TRBD1 (5 bases). This CDR3 is built from 14 residues. The germline V and J ends were trimmed by 0 bases and 5 bases, with 11 bases remaining between them. In germline, CDR1 is SGDLS, CDR2 YYNGEE.

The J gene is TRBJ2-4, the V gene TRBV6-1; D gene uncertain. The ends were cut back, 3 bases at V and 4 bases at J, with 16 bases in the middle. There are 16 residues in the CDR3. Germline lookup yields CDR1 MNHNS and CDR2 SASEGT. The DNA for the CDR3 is TGTGCCAGCAGTGAGCTTCGTAACAGTCAGAAAAACATTCAGTACTTC. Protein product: CASSELRNSQKNIQYF.

The CDR3 spells CAKHRGGKNIQYF. The CDR3 DNA reads as TGTGCCAAACACCGAGGAGGCAAAAACATTCAGTACTTC. V is TRBV6-1 and J is TRBJ2-4, with TRBD2 as a possible D gene (5 bases). Between the trimmed V and J ends, which lost 10 bases and 3 bases, there was a span of 13 bases. The germline V gene has CDR1 MNHNS and CDR2 SASEGT. CDR3 size: 13 residues.

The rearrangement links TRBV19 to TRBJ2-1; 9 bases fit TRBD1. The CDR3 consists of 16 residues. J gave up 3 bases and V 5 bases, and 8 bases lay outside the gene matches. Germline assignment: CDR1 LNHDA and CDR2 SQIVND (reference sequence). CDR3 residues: CASSRTGTGFYNEQFF. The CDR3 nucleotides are TGTGCCAGTAGTCGGACCGGGACAGGGTTCTACAATGAGCAGTTCTTC.

The CDR3 DNA reads TGTGCCAGCAGTACGACTTCGCTGAACACTGAAGCTTTCTTT. Its translation is CASSTTSLNTEAFF. The J gene is TRBJ1-1, the V gene TRBV28; D uncertain. CDR3 length equals 14 residues. V gave up 5 bases and J gave up 0 bases, with 10 bases separating them. Germline V gene data show CDR1 as MDHEN and CDR2 as SYDVKM.

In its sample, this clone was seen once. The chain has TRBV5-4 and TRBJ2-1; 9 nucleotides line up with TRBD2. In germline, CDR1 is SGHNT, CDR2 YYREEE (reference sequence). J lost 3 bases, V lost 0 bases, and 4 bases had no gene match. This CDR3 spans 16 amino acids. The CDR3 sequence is CASSLARLAVYNEQFF. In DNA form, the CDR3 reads TGTGCCAGCAGCTTGGCCCGACTAGCGGTCTACAATGAGCAGTTCTTC.

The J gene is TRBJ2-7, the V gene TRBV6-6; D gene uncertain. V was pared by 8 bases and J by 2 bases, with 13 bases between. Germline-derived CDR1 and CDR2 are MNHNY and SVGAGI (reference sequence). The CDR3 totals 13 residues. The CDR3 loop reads CASRQVEPYEQYF. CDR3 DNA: TGTGCCAGCCGACAAGTGGAACCCTACGAGCAGTACTTC.

The DNA of the CDR3 is TGTGCCTCCGAAACTAGCGGGAGCTCCACCAGGAAGGGCACAGATACGCAGTATTTT. Amino acid sequence: CASETSGSSTRKGTDTQYF. V is TRBV2 and J is TRBJ2-3, with TRBD2 matching 11 bases. CDR3 length: 19 residues. V was pared by 11 bases and J by 1 base, with 20 bases of the junction left unmatched. CDR1 and CDR2 from the germline V gene are SNHLY and FYNNEI.

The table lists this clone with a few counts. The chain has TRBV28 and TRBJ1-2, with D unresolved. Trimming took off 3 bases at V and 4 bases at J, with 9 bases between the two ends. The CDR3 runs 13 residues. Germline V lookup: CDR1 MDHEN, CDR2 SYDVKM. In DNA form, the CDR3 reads TGTGCCAGCAGTTTTTCCGGGAGCTATGGCTACACCTTC. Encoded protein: CASSFSGSYGYTF.

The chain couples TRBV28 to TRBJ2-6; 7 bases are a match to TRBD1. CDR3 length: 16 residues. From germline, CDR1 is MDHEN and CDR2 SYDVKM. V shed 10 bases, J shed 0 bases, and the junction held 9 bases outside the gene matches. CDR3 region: CATTDRVGSGANVLTF. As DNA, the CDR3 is TGTGCCACCACCGACAGGGTCGGCTCTGGGGCCAACGTCCTGACTTTC. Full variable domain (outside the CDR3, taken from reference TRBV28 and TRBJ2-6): DVKVTQSSRYLVKRTGEKVFLECVQDMDHENMFWYRQDPGLGLRLIYFSYDVKMKEKGDIPEGYSVSREKKERFSLILESASTNQTSMYLCATTDRVGSGANVLTFGAGSRLTVL.

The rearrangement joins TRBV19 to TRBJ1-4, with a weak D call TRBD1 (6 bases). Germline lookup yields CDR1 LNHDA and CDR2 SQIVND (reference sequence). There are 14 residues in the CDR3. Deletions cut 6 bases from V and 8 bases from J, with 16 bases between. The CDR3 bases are TGTGCCAGTAGATCCACAGGGCAGGAAGAAAAACTGTTTTTT. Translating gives CASRSTGQEEKLFF.

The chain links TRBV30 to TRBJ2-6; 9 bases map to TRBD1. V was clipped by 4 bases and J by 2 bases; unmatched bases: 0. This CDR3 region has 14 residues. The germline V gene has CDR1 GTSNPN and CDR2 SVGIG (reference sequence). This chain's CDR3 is CAWNRGPGANVLTF. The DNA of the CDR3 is TGTGCCTGGAACAGGGGGCCTGGGGCCAACGTCCTGACTTTC.

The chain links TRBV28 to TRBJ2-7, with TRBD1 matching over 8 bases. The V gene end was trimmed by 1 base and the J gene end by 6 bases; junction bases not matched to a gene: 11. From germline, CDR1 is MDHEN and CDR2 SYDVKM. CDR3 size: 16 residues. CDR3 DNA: TGTGCCAGCAGTTTATTACCCCGGACAGGGATCCTCGAGCAGTACTTC. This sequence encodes CASSLLPRTGILEQYF.

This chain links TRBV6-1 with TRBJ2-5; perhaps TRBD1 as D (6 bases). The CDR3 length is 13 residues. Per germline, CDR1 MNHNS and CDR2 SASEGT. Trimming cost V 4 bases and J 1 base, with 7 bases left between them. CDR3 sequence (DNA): TGTGCCAGCAGTGGACAGGCCCAAGAGACCCAGTACTTC. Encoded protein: CASSGQAQETQYF.